Below, 17 T cell receptor beta chains from the same sample are listed, as sequenced in a study of T cell repertoires in cytomegalovirus infection. Their specific antigens are unknown. TCRdb re-called the reads with MiXCR, one entry per CDR3 protein. Here the sample spans about 920,000 distinct CDR3 sequences, roughly 30% being singletons. The material sequenced was cultured CD8+ T cells from PBMCs, taken from culture after CMV antigen stimulation. The receptors were gathered from a human donor in good health (CMV status not recorded). Some clones in this sample may be carry-over from other donors' samples.

This clonotype is a singleton in its sample. A much more abundant neighbour one base away suggests this may be a read error. The chain has TRBV7-9 and TRBJ2-7; 8 bases align to TRBD2. The CDR3 length is 15 residues. Germline CDR1 is SEHNR and CDR2 is FQNEAQ (reference sequence). The DNA for the CDR3 is TGTGTCAGCAGCCCCGGCCGGGGTAGCGGGGACGAGCAGTACTTC. This encodes CVSSPGRGSGDEQYF.

The chain combines TRBV6-5 with TRBJ2-1; the match to TRBD2 covers 10 bases. Germline V CDR1 and CDR2: MNHEY, SVGAGI. V was pared by 1 base and J by 5 bases, with 2 bases of the junction left unmatched. The CDR3 consists of 15 residues. This CDR3 reads CASSYWLAGDNEQFF. The CDR3 region has the DNA TGTGCCAGCAGTTACTGGCTAGCGGGGGACAATGAGCAGTTCTTC.

The rearrangement uses TRBV25-1 and TRBJ1-1; D is possibly TRBD1 (6 bases). V was shortened by 0 bases and J by 4 bases, with 12 bases between the two germline ends. The CDR3 has 15 residues. Germline assignment: CDR1 MGHDK and CDR2 SYGVNS. The CDR3 protein is CASSEYWTVGTEAFF. DNA for the CDR3: TGTGCCAGCAGTGAATATTGGACAGTCGGCACTGAAGCTTTCTTT. Variable domain in full (rest from reference TRBV25-1 and TRBJ1-1): EADIYQTPRYLVIGTGKKITLECSQTMGHDKMYWYQQDPGMELHLIHYSYGVNSTEKGDLSSESTVSRIRTEHFPLTLESARPSHTSQYLCASSEYWTVGTEAFFGQGTRLTVV.

In this sample, this clonotype turned up many times. The chain is built from TRBV7-9 and TRBJ2-1, with TRBD1 matching 7 bases. J gave up 10 bases and V 5 bases, and 2 bases lay outside the gene matches. CDR1 is SEHNR and CDR2 is FQNEAQ in the germline V gene (reference sequence). The CDR3 has 11 amino acids. In DNA, the CDR3 is TGTGCCAGCAGCGCGGACAGGGAGCAGTTCTTC. This codes for CASSADREQFF.

V usage is TRBV5-5 and J usage is TRBJ2-5, with a tentative D call TRBD1 (6 bases). The CDR3 consists of 14 residues. V lost 1 base and J 5 bases, leaving 12 bases between the germline ends. CDR1 and CDR2 (germline): SGHKS, YYEKEE (reference sequence). CDR3 coding DNA: TGTGCCAGCAGCTTGATGGGGGCATCGGAGACCCAGTACTTC. This sequence encodes CASSLMGASETQYF.

Comment on this clonotype: A much larger clone differs from this one at a single base, so this may be a read error. The gene calls are TRBV6-1 and TRBJ2-7; D is perhaps TRBD1 or TRBD2 (5 bases each). CDR1 is MNHNS and CDR2 is SASEGT in the germline V gene. The CDR3 has 13 residues. The CDR3 region has the DNA TGTGTCAGCAGTGAAGTGTCGGGGCTCGAGCAGTACGTC. Its protein is CVSSEVSGLEQYV.

The rearrangement uses TRBV19 and TRBJ2-7, with 9 bases lining up with TRBD1. Trimming removed 3 bases from V and 0 bases from J; junction bases left unmatched: 3. The length of the CDR3 is 15 residues. Per germline, CDR1 LNHDA and CDR2 SQIVND (reference sequence). Written as DNA, the CDR3 is TGTGCCAGTAGTATTGGGACAGGGCGCTCCTACGAGCAGTACTTC. Its translation: CASSIGTGRSYEQYF.

There are many counts of this clonotype. J is TRBJ2-1 and V is TRBV7-2; 8 nucleotides align to TRBD1. The germline gives CDR1 SGHTA, CDR2 FQGNSA. Germline trimming cut 8 bases from V and 9 bases from J; bases unmatched to any gene: 3. The CDR3 loop spans 11 amino acids. The CDR3 loop is CASAGQGEQFF. CDR3 coding DNA: TGTGCCAGCGCCGGACAGGGTGAGCAGTTCTTC.

This clonotype was found a few times. The chain joins TRBV6-6 to TRBJ1-1; 9 nucleotides match TRBD1. V dropped 6 bases and J dropped 5; count of bases not matched to a gene: 7. CDR3 size: 14 residues. Germline CDR1 is MNHNY and CDR2 is SVGAGI (reference sequence). CDR3 amino acids: CASSTGGRRTEAFF. CDR3 nucleotide sequence: TGTGCCAGCAGCACAGGGGGCAGGAGGACTGAAGCTTTCTTT.

This clonotype was counted only a few times. The gene calls are TRBV11-1 and TRBJ1-6, with TRBD1 matching over 8 bases. This CDR3 contains 16 residues. J gave up 9 bases and V 4 bases, and 11 bases lay outside the gene matches. From germline, CDR1 is SGHAT and CDR2 FQDESV (reference sequence). As DNA, the CDR3 is TGTGCCAGCAGCTCGGGACAGGAAGGATTAAGTTCACCCCTCCACTTT. As protein: CASSSGQEGLSSPLHF.

The V and J genes are TRBV2 and TRBJ1-5, with D hard to call. Germline CDR1 is SNHLY and CDR2 is FYNNEI. The CDR3 has 15 residues. V was clipped by 2 bases and J by 6 bases, with 14 bases between them. The CDR3 DNA sequence: TGTGCCAGCAGTGAATTACCCATATCAGGTCAGCCCCAGCATTTT. Translation gives CASSELPISGQPQHF. The full variable domain, in which reference TRBV2 and TRBJ1-5 provide the parts outside the CDR3, is EPEVTQTPSHQVTQMGQEVILRCVPISNHLYFYWYRQILGQKVEFLVSFYNNEISEKSEIFDDQFSVERPDGSNFTLKIRSTKLEDSAMYFCASSELPISGQPQHFGDGTRLSIL.

As for this clonotype: One end of the junction fails to match germline, which may point to a read error. The rearrangement uses TRBV11-2 and TRBJ2-2, with 7 positions matching TRBD2. The CDR3 runs 17 residues. The germline V gene has CDR1 SGHAT and CDR2 FQNNGV. In nucleotides, the CDR3 is TGTGCCAACAGCTCCTGGCGGCGCAGGGAGGGGACCGGGGAGCTGTTTTTT. Its translation is CANSSWRRREGTGELFF.

In its sample, this clonotype was seen a few times. The V gene is TRBV27, the J gene TRBJ2-3; 14 nucleotides align to TRBD2. Trimming cost V 3 bases and J 7 bases; bases outside gene matches: 6. The length of the CDR3 is 16 residues. The V gene's germline CDR1 is MNHEY and CDR2 SMNVEV (reference sequence). CDR3 coding DNA: TGTGCCAGCAGTTTCGCTGGACTAGCGGGGGGAAATACGCAGTATTTT. As protein: CASSFAGLAGGNTQYF.

The table lists this clonotype with many counts. V is TRBV7-8 and J is TRBJ2-5; TRBD2 matches at 10 bases. Trimming removed 2 bases from V and 4 bases from J; junction bases left unmatched: 1. The germline CDR1 and CDR2 sequences are SGHVS and FQNEAQ. The CDR3 sequence is 14 residues long. The CDR3 is CASSLRLAGETQYF. In DNA form, the CDR3 reads TGTGCCAGCAGCTTACGACTAGCGGGAGAGACCCAGTACTTC.

The sample holds a few counts of this clonotype. This sequence joins TRBV27 and TRBJ2-3; D unresolved. V was trimmed by 3 bases and J by 5 bases, leaving 15 bases between them. In germline, CDR1 is MNHEY, CDR2 SMNVEV (reference sequence). This CDR3 is built from 15 residues. CDR3 protein: CASSFFPIWGDTQYF. As DNA, the CDR3 is TGTGCCAGCAGTTTTTTTCCCATTTGGGGAGATACGCAGTATTTT.

This clonotype was detected once. V gene TRBV19 combines with J gene TRBJ1-6; D unresolved. V lost 2 bases to trimming and J lost 5 bases, with 13 bases between them. The CDR3 spans 16 residues. Germline values: CDR1 LNHDA, CDR2 SQIVND (reference sequence). The DNA of the CDR3 is TGTGCCAGTAGTATAAACACCGGACTCAATAATTCACCCCTCCACTTT. Translating gives CASSINTGLNNSPLHF.

This clonotype has only one observation. The rearrangement joins TRBV6-9 to TRBJ1-1, with D maybe TRBD1 (6 bases). The germline CDR1 and CDR2 sequences are MNHGY and SVAAGI. The V end lost 5 bases, the J end lost 5 bases, and 15 bases lay between the germline ends. This CDR3 is built from 14 residues. The CDR3 region is CASSVGHLGTEAFF. The CDR3 coding sequence is TGTGCCAGCAGTGTGGGACACCTGGGGACTGAAGCTTTCTTT.